The 23 T cell receptor beta chains listed next were all sequenced from one sample in a study of human T cells and chemical hapten exposure. Using its own MiXCR run on the RACE reads, TCRdb lists one record per CDR3 protein. Among around 300,000 distinct CDR3 sequences listed, under 9% were seen once. Documented time point: patch test 1, 2 weeks after DPC sensitization. Regarding treatment: therapeutic diphenylcyclopropenone sensitization with weekly scalp DPC. Sequenced here: whole blood, sampled in connection with sensitization to the hapten diphenylcyclopropenone (DPC). These receptors were obtained from a woman between 18 and 30 years old with alopecia areata. Some clones in this sample may be carry-over from other donors' samples.

This clonotype was seen a handful of times. V gene TRBV14 combines with J gene TRBJ2-7; D is possibly TRBD1 or TRBD2 (5 bases each). Germline V CDR1 and CDR2: SGHDN, FVKESK. The length of the CDR3 is 13 residues. V dropped 0 bases and J dropped 9 bases, with 12 bases sitting between them. CDR3 nucleotide sequence: TGTGCCAGCAGCCAAGATCCCGGTGGGGGGCAGTACTTC. This sequence encodes CASSQDPGGGQYF.

This clonotype was detected many times. The genes are TRBV5-5 and TRBJ1-5; the D gene is possibly TRBD1 (5 bases). The CDR3 contains 13 residues. The V gene lost 2 bases and the J gene lost 7 bases, with 10 bases spanning the gap. Germline V gene data show CDR1 as SGHKS and CDR2 as YYEKEE (reference sequence). The CDR3 loop reads CASSLSGTQPQHF. DNA for the CDR3: TGTGCCAGCAGCTTATCCGGGACCCAGCCCCAGCATTTT.

This clonotype was found a few times. The chain uses TRBV9 and TRBJ2-2; D is undetermined. The CDR3 sequence is 15 residues long. Germline assignment: CDR1 SGDLS and CDR2 YYNGEE. V was cut by 0 bases and J by 0 bases, with 6 bases left in between. This CDR3 is CASSVEDANTGELFF. CDR3 bases: TGTGCCAGCAGCGTAGAGGACGCGAACACCGGGGAGCTGTTTTTT. The full variable domain, its missing parts supplied by reference TRBV9 and TRBJ2-2, is DSGVTQTPKHLITATGQRVTLRCSPRSGDLSVYWYQQSLDQGLQFLIQYYNGEERAKGNILERFSAQQFPDLHSELNLSSLELGDSALYFCASSVEDANTGELFFGEGSRLTVL.

This clonotype was counted a few times. V is TRBV6-5 and J is TRBJ2-7, with 10 bases matching TRBD1. This CDR3 has 14 residues. The junction had 9 bases not matched to a gene; V was cut back by 8 bases and J by 5 bases. The germline gives CDR1 MNHEY, CDR2 SVGAGI. The CDR3 loop reads CASGLETGGNEQYF. CDR3 DNA sequence: TGTGCCAGCGGTTTAGAGACAGGGGGCAACGAGCAGTACTTC.

This clonotype was seen only a few times. The chain has TRBV29-1 and TRBJ2-3; the D is unclear. Between the trimmed V and J ends, which lost 6 bases and 2 bases, there was a span of 12 bases. The germline gives CDR1 SQVTM, CDR2 ANQGSEA. The CDR3 totals 13 residues. The CDR3 nucleotides are TGCAGCGTCGGCTATACGGCCACAGATACGCAGTATTTT. It yields the protein CSVGYTATDTQYF.

V is TRBV27 and J is TRBJ1-2; 8 nucleotides line up with TRBD1. Germline values: CDR1 MNHEY, CDR2 SMNVEV (reference sequence). CDR3 length: 14 amino acids. J gave up 4 bases and V 2 bases, and 3 bases lay outside the gene matches. The CDR3: CASSLRGQAYGYTF. The CDR3 DNA reads TGTGCCAGCAGTTTAAGGGGACAGGCCTATGGCTACACCTTC.

This clonotype was detected many times. The rearrangement uses TRBV7-2 and TRBJ1-1; D possibly corresponds to TRBD1 (5 bases). This CDR3 has 13 amino acids. Trimming pared 4 bases from V and 2 bases from J, leaving 8 bases between. The V gene's germline CDR1 is SGHTA and CDR2 FQGNSA. CDR3 in amino acids: CASSYDSNTEAFF. The DNA for the CDR3 is TGTGCCAGCAGCTATGACAGCAACACTGAAGCTTTCTTT.

The gene calls are TRBV18 and TRBJ1-2, with D unresolved. There are 15 residues in the CDR3. V gave up 4 bases and J gave up 0 bases, with 12 bases separating them. Germline CDR1 and CDR2: KGHSH and LQKENI. The CDR3 bases are TGTGCCAGCTCACGTAAGGGCGCCACTAACTATGGCTACACCTTC. Protein sequence: CASSRKGATNYGYTF.

The rearrangement links TRBV5-1 to TRBJ1-6; D perhaps matches TRBD1 (6 bases). The CDR3 loop spans 17 amino acids. Germline CDR1 reads SGHRS; CDR2 reads YFSETQ. V lost 4 bases, J lost 0 bases, and 14 bases lay in between. CDR3 sequence: CASSVLQGSSYNSPLHF. Written as DNA, the CDR3 is TGCGCCAGCAGCGTATTACAGGGTAGCTCCTATAATTCACCCCTCCACTTT.

In its sample, this clonotype was seen many times. The chain combines TRBV5-6 with TRBJ2-1; TRBD2 matches 11 bases. Germline CDR1 reads SGHDT; CDR2 reads YYEEEE. The J segment lost 4 bases and the V segment lost 4 bases, leaving 4 bases of the junction unmatched. This CDR3 has 15 amino acids. In nucleotides, the CDR3 is TGTGCCAGCAGCGAGGGACTAGCGGAATACAATGAGCAGTTCTTC. Translation gives CASSEGLAEYNEQFF.

The CDR3 sequence is CASSLKESFGAGANVLTF. The CDR3 nucleotides read TGTGCCAGTAGTCTCAAGGAGTCCTTTGGGGCTGGGGCCAACGTCCTGACTTTC. The chain uses TRBV19 and TRBJ2-6; D gene ambiguous. The CDR3 loop spans 18 amino acids. Germline V lookup: CDR1 LNHDA, CDR2 SQIVND (reference sequence). V lost 5 bases and J 2 bases, leaving 19 bases between the germline ends.

This clonotype was counted a few times. The V call is TRBV7-8, the J call TRBJ1-4; no clear D. With 5 bases removed from V and 7 bases from J, the gap between germline ends came to 14 bases. The CDR3 has 14 residues. CDR1 and CDR2 from the germline V gene are SGHVS and FQNEAQ. This chain's CDR3 is CASSPRPVGEKLFF. CDR3 in DNA: TGTGCCAGCAGCCCACGACCCGTGGGTGAAAAACTGTTTTTT.

Only a few counts were recorded for this clonotype. The chain combines TRBV7-8 with TRBJ2-1; either TRBD1 or TRBD2 may supply D (6 bases each). Germline V CDR1 and CDR2: SGHVS, FQNEAQ. The CDR3 extends over 17 amino acids. The V end lost 6 bases, the J end lost 0 bases, and 18 bases lay between the germline ends. CDR3 residues: CASSSGGPGSSYNEQFF. The CDR3 DNA follows: TGTGCCAGCAGTTCTGGGGGGCCGGGGAGCTCCTACAATGAGCAGTTCTTC.

The chain has TRBV29-1 and TRBJ1-3, with D uncertain. The germline gives CDR1 SQVTM, CDR2 ANQGSEA. The CDR3 runs to 13 residues. Trimming cost V 5 bases and J 2 bases, with 10 bases left between them. DNA for the CDR3: TGCAGCGTTCTGAAGTCGGCTGGAAACACCATATATTTT. Translation: CSVLKSAGNTIYF.

This clonotype was seen a handful of times. The V gene is TRBV3-1, the J gene TRBJ2-1; D unresolved. The V and J ends lost 2 bases and 7 bases respectively, with 6 bases between them. CDR1 and CDR2 (germline): LGHDT, YNNKEL (reference sequence). The CDR3 has 12 residues. The CDR3 bases are TGTGCCAGCAGCCAATTCGGTAATGAGCAGTTCTTC. Residues: CASSQFGNEQFF.

V and J are TRBV7-2 and TRBJ2-2, with 10 bases lining up with TRBD1. This CDR3 is built from 15 residues. Losses at the gene ends were 5 bases for V and 4 bases for J; bases not matched to a gene: 4. The germline V gene has CDR1 SGHTA and CDR2 FQGNSA. DNA for the CDR3: TGTGCCAGCAGCCGGGACAGGGGATCCACCGGGGAGCTGTTTTTT. Encoded protein: CASSRDRGSTGELFF.

Ten or more counts support this clonotype. The rearrangement joins TRBV7-8 to TRBJ1-1; D is possibly TRBD1 (5 bases). V was pared by 5 bases and J by 0 bases, with 10 bases between. This CDR3 has 14 residues. Germline values: CDR1 SGHVS, CDR2 FQNEAQ. Here the CDR3 DNA reads TGTGCCAGCAGCCTAACGACAGTGAACACTGAAGCTTTCTTT. Protein sequence: CASSLTTVNTEAFF.

This clonotype was detected a few times. The J gene is TRBJ1-5, the V gene TRBV12-3 or TRBV12-4; tentative D call: TRBD1 (6 bases). V gave up 5 bases and J gave up 2 bases, with 16 bases separating them. This CDR3 has 16 amino acids. The CDR3: CASSRTRGEGNQPQHF. DNA for the CDR3: TGTGCCAGCAGTCGAACCAGGGGAGAGGGCAATCAGCCCCAGCATTTT.

V gene TRBV6-5 combines with J gene TRBJ2-7; 14 bases are shared with TRBD2. Trimming at V came to 8 bases and at J to 4 bases, leaving 7 bases not matched to a gene. Germline loops: CDR1 MNHEY, CDR2 SVGAGI. CDR3 length equals 15 residues. The CDR3 sequence is CASGQGLAGGYEQYF. For the CDR3, the DNA is TGTGCCAGCGGTCAAGGACTAGCGGGGGGATACGAGCAGTACTTC.

This clonotype was recorded at least ten times. The rearrangement uses TRBV9 and TRBJ2-1; possible D gene TRBD2, 6 bases. This CDR3 comprises 15 residues. CDR1 is SGDLS and CDR2 is YYNGEE in the germline V gene. V was shortened by 0 bases and J by 3 bases, with 10 bases between the two germline ends. As DNA, the CDR3 is TGTGCCAGCAGCGTAGGGGGGGATGACTACAATGAGCAGTTCTTC. Its translation is CASSVGGDDYNEQFF.

This clonotype was recorded many times. J is TRBJ2-3 and V is TRBV4-1; TRBD2 aligns across 13 bases. The junction had 7 bases not matched to a gene; V was cut back by 4 bases and J by 0 bases. The germline CDR1 and CDR2 sequences are MGHRA and YSYEKL. The CDR3 has 18 amino acids. The DNA for the CDR3 is TGCGCCAGCAGCCGTGGGACTAGCGGGGAGACTAGCACAGATACGCAGTATTTT. This codes for CASSRGTSGETSTDTQYF.

Only a few counts were recorded for this clonotype. The chain recombines TRBV7-2 with TRBJ2-3, with 7 positions matching TRBD2. Germline-derived CDR1 and CDR2 are SGHTA and FQGNSA. This CDR3 comprises 15 residues. V shed 0 bases and J 6 bases; nucleotides not matched to a gene: 6. The CDR3 bases are TGTGCCAGCAGCTTAGCGTCTATTAGCGGGGATACGCAGTATTTT. This codes for CASSLASISGDTQYF.

The V and J genes are TRBV2 and TRBJ1-1, with D tentatively TRBD1 (5 bases). Between the trimmed V and J ends, which lost 0 bases and 11 bases, there was a span of 22 bases. Germline V gene lookup returns CDR1 SNHLY and CDR2 FYNNEI. There are 16 residues in the CDR3. As DNA, the CDR3 is TGTGCCAGCAGTGAAGCGCGGGACTTCGGCTCTCATAGGGCTTTCTTT. The encoded protein is CASSEARDFGSHRAFF.